One and the same sample provided the 5 T cell receptor beta chains below, sequenced in a study of shared clonotypes between healthy human individuals. Here immunoSEQ multiplex PCR was the method, and the copy in TCRdb shows in-frame clones only, minus some. The sample records under 2.5 million clones, 85% to 95% being singletons. Sequenced input: naive CD4+ T cells from PBMCs. As to subset: CD45RA+ positively selected. The origin of the receptors is a man aged 18 to 29 in good health. Some clones in this sample may be carry-over from other donors' samples.

As concerns this clone: This sample includes further DNA sequences coding for the same CDR3. The chain combines TRBV27 with TRBJ1-2; no reliable D call. Germline V gene sequence: CDR1 MNHEY, CDR2 SMNVEV (reference sequence). V lost 3 bases to trimming and J lost 2 bases, with 7 bases between them. This CDR3 is built from 13 residues. The CDR3 DNA reads TGTGCCAGCAGTTTTAATGGAAACTATGGCTACACCTTC. This sequence encodes CASSFNGNYGYTF.

V and J are TRBV28 and TRBJ2-5; 11 bases are shared with TRBD2. V gave up 6 bases and J gave up 5 bases; unmatched junction bases: 14. This CDR3 spans 17 amino acids. Germline assignment: CDR1 MDHEN and CDR2 SYDVKM. The CDR3: CASRLLRLAGFGETQYF. The CDR3 DNA follows: TGTGCCAGCAGGCTACTTCGACTAGCGGGATTCGGGGAGACCCAGTACTTC.

The chain uses TRBV28 and TRBJ1-4, with 7 bases identical to TRBD1. Germline CDR1 and CDR2: MDHEN and SYDVKM. The CDR3 sequence is 14 residues long. V lost 6 bases and J lost 7; bases outside the gene matches: 8. CDR3: CASSYDRVREKLFF. CDR3 nucleotide sequence: TGTGCCAGCAGCTACGACAGGGTGCGTGAAAAACTGTTTTTT.

Details on this clone: The same CDR3 is also encoded by other DNA sequences in this sample. This chain joins TRBV5-4 and TRBJ2-2, with 10 bases matching TRBD2. From germline, CDR1 is SGHNT and CDR2 YYREEE (reference sequence). There are 15 residues in the CDR3. Germline trimming cut 0 bases from V and 5 bases from J; bases unmatched to any gene: 1. CDR3: CASSLVGLATGELFF. The DNA of the CDR3 is TGTGCCAGCAGCTTGGTGGGACTAGCGACCGGGGAGCTGTTTTTT.

The chain is built from TRBV27 and TRBJ1-2; TRBD1 might be the D (5 bases). V was clipped by 7 bases and J by 4 bases, with 16 bases between them. The CDR3 totals 14 residues. The germline V gene encodes CDR1 MNHEY and CDR2 SMNVEV (reference sequence). CDR3 nucleotides: TGTGCCAGCACTCCCCTAGGGGAGGGCTATGGCTACACCTTC. Encoded protein: CASTPLGEGYGYTF.